These 3 T cell receptor beta chains share one sample of origin, sequenced in a study of vaccination effects on CD4 cells after COVID-19. The table came from immunoSEQ multiplex PCR; TCRdb's copy has only in-frame clones and leaves some out. Of about 14,000 clones listed, over 70% were seen once; the top ten hold about a sixth. Antigen-specific CD4+ T cells were first expanded with viral peptide pools by the ViraFEST assay and only then sequenced. At the end of about ten days of culture, CD4+ T cells were isolated. Documented for the person is a PCR-confirmed SARS-CoV-2 infection occurring between March and December 2020. Each participant was administered two doses of either the BNT162b2 or the mRNA-1273 vaccine. These receptors have no identified antigens. Sequences were derived from CD4+ T cells from PBMCs cultured with SARS-CoV-2 spike peptides, sampled after COVID-19 vaccination. These receptors were taken from a human donor who had a prior SARS-CoV-2 infection.

The chain joins TRBV30 to TRBJ2-3, with D perhaps TRBD1 (7 bases). V was trimmed by 3 bases and J by 0 bases, leaving 28 bases between them. The CDR3 sequence is 20 residues long. CDR1 and CDR2 from the germline V gene are GTSNPN and SVGIG (reference sequence). CDR3 loop: CAWSPKVMQGGTVSTDTQYF. The DNA of the CDR3 is TGTGCCTGGAGCCCAAAGGTCATGCAGGGGGGAACCGTCAGCACAGATACGCAGTATTTT.

V and J are TRBV11-3 and TRBJ1-1, with D unresolved. Germline loops: CDR1 SGHNT, CDR2 YENEEA. The CDR3 runs 18 residues. Trimming removed 2 bases at V and 3 bases at J, with 22 bases between. This chain's CDR3 is CASSLKAWWGLDDTEAFF. CDR3 sequence (DNA): TGTGCCAGCAGCTTAAAGGCCTGGTGGGGTCTCGACGACACTGAAGCTTTCTTT.

This chain connects TRBV5-1 to TRBJ1-4, with D uncertain. The CDR3 is made up of 14 amino acids. The germline gives CDR1 SGHRS, CDR2 YFSETQ. V gave up 0 bases and J gave up 5 bases, with 8 bases separating them. Here the CDR3 DNA reads TGCGCCAGCAGCTTGGGTAACGGGAATGAAAAACTGTTTTTT. Protein product: CASSLGNGNEKLFF.